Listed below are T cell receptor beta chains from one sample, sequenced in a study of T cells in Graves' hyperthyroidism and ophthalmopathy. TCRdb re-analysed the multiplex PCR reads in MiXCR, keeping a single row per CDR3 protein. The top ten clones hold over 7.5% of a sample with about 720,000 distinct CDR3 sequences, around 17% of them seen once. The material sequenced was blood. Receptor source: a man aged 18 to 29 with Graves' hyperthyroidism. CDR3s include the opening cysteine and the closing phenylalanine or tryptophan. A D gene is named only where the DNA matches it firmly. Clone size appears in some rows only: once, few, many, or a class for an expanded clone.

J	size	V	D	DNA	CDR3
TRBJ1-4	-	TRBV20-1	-	TGCAGTGCTAGAGATCCCCAGGGCCGAGGGGAAAAACTGTTTTTT	CSARDPQGRGEKLFF
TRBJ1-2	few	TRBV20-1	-	TGCAGTGCCCCGTTCGGAGCGAGTAACTATGGCTACACCTTC	CSAPFGASNYGYTF
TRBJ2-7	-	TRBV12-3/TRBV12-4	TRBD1	TGTGCCAGCAGTTTCGGAGTGACAGGGTTATATCGCGAGCAGTACTTC	CASSFGVTGLYREQYF
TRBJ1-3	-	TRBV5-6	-	TGTGCCAGCAGGCCGGGACCCGCGGGAAACACCATATATTTT	CASRPGPAGNTIYF
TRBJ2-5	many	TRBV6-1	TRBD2	TGTGCCACCAAGCGGGAGGGCCGAGAAGTGGAGACCCAGTACTTC	CATKREGREVETQYF
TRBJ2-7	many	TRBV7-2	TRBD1	TGTGCCAGCAGCTTAGGTCGGACAGGGGGGTACGAGCAGTACTTC	CASSLGRTGGYEQYF
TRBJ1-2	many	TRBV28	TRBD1	TGTGCCAGCAGTTTAATCGACAGGGACGGCGGCTACACCTTC	CASSLIDRDGGYTF
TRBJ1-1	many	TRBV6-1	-	TGTGCCAGCGGGGACGTTGATGTGAACACTGAAGCTTTCTTT	CASGDVDVNTEAFF
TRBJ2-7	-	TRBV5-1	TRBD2	TGCGCCAGCAGCTTGGGGACTAGCGGGAGGATTGGCTACGAGCAGTACTTC	CASSLGTSGRIGYEQYF
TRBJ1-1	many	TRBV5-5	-	TGTGCCAGCAGCTTGCGGTTTAGAAACACTGAAGCTTTCTTT	CASSLRFRNTEAFF
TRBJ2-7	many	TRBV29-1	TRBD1	TGCAGCGTTGAATTCCAGGGGGCAAGGTACGAGCAGTACTTC	CSVEFQGARYEQYF
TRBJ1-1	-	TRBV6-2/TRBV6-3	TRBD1	TGTGCCAGCAGTGGGACAGGGGGGAGCACTGAAGCTTTCTTT	CASSGTGGSTEAFF
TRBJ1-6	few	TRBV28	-	TGTGCCAGCAGTTTCCCCCTATTAGGGGCGCTAGGGTCACCCCTCCACTTT	CASSFPLLGALGSPLHF
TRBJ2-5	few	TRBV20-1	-	TGCAGTGCTAGAGTGGGCGGCGGGGAGACCCAGTACTTC	CSARVGGGETQYF
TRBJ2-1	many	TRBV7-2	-	TGTGCCAGCAGTCCTGGGCCCGAGCAGTTCTTC	CASSPGPEQFF
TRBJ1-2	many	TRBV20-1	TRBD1	TGCAGTGCTTGGCCTTTAGGAGGACAGGGGGGAGCTGGCTACACCTTC	CSAWPLGGQGGAGYTF
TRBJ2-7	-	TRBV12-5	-	TGTGCTAAGTGGGCCTCGTCCTACGAGCAGTACTTC	CAKWASSYEQYF
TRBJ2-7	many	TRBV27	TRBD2	TGTGCCAGCAGTTTCTTCCCAACTAGCGGGAGCCACGAGCAGTACTTC	CASSFFPTSGSHEQYF
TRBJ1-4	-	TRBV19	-	TGTGCCAGTAGTATCGACAGTGCAAATGAAAAACTGTTTTTT	CASSIDSANEKLFF
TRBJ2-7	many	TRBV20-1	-	TGCAGTGCTACTCGGGTGAGCTACGAGCAGTACTTC	CSATRVSYEQYF
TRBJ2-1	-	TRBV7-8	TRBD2	TGTGCCAGCAGCTTAGCTGGGACTAGCGGGAGGTCCTACAATGAGCAGTTCTTC	CASSLAGTSGRSYNEQFF
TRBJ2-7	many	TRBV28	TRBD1	TGTGCCAGCAGAACAGGACAGGGGCCTTACGAGCAGTACTTC	CASRTGQGPYEQYF
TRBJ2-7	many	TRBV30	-	TGTGCCTGGAGTGTTGGTGTGTTGGGGGAGCAGTACTTC	CAWSVGVLGEQYF
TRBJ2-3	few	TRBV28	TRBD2	TGTGCCAGCAGTTCCCGTAGCGGGAGGGCCGGATATACGCAGTATTTT	CASSSRSGRAGYTQYF
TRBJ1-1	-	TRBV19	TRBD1	TGTGCCGCTGGGACAGGGGGAGAGAACACTGAAGCTTTCTTT	CAAGTGGENTEAFF
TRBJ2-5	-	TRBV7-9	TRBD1	TGTGCCAGCAGTCACGGGGCCGGGACAGGGGTTGAGACCCAGTACTTC	CASSHGAGTGVETQYF
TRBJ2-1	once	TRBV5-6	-	TGTGCCAGCAGCTTTTCTATCGGGCCGAGCTCCTACAATGAGCAGTTCTTC	CASSFSIGPSSYNEQFF
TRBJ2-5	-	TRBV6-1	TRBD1	TGTGCCAGCAGTGCTCCGGGACAGGGAGAGACCCAGTACTTC	CASSAPGQGETQYF
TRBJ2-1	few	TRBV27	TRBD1	TGTGCCAGCAGCCGACCCGGGACAGGGTTTAATGAGCAGTTCTTC	CASSRPGTGFNEQFF
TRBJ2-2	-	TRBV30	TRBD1	TGTGCCTGGACCCGGACAGGGTGGGCCGGGGAGCTGTTTTTT	CAWTRTGWAGELFF
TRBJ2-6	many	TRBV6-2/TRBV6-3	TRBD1	TGTGCCAGCAGTCAAATTTTCGGACAGGGGGCGCATCCCCTGTCCGGGGCCAACGTCCTGACTTTC	CASSQIFGQGAHPLSGANVLTF
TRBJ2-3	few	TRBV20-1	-	TGCAGTGCTAAACCAGCGGGCTTCACAGATACGCAGTATTTT	CSAKPAGFTDTQYF
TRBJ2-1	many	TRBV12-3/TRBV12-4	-	TGTGCCAGCAGTCCAGACTATGCGATGGGTGAGCAGTTCTTC	CASSPDYAMGEQFF
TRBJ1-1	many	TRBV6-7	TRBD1	TGTGCCAGCAGTCAACACGGGAGGGGGCCGAACACTGAAGCTTTCTTT	CASSQHGRGPNTEAFF
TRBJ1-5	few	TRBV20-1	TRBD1	TGCAGTGCCATGGACAGGGCCAATCAGCCCCAGCATTTT	CSAMDRANQPQHF
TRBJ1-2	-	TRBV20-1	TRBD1	TGCAGTGCTAGGCGCCTATCGGGACAGGGGGCGTTATATGGCTACACCTTC	CSARRLSGQGALYGYTF
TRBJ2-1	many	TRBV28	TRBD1	TGTGCCAGCAGTTCGCCGCCGGACAGGTTTGGCAATGAGCAGTTCTTC	CASSSPPDRFGNEQFF
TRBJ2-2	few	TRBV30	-	TGTGCCCGTAACGCCCCGGGACAGAACACCGGGGAGCTGTTTTTT	CARNAPGQNTGELFF
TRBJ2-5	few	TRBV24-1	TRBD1	TGTGCCACCAGTACAGCAGGGACAGGGAGGGAAGAGACCCAGTACTTC	CATSTAGTGREETQYF
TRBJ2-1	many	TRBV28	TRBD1	TGTGCCAGCAGTTCGACAGGGTGGGAGGAGCAGTTCTTC	CASSSTGWEEQFF
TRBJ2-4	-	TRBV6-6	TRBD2	TGTGCCAGCAGTTACTCGCCGGGAGGGCTGGACATTCAGTACTTC	CASSYSPGGLDIQYF
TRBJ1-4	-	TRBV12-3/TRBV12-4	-	TGTGCCAGCAGTTTTATCGGAAATGAAAAACTGTTTTTT	CASSFIGNEKLFF
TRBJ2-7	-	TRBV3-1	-	TGTGCCAGCAGCCCCATTTGGAGCTCCTACGAGCAGTACTTC	CASSPIWSSYEQYF
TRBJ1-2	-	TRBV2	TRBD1	TGTGCCAGCAGCGGACAGGGTGGCGGCTACACCTTC	CASSGQGGGYTF
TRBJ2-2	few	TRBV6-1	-	TGTGCCAGCAAGGTGAACACTGGGGAGCTGTTTTTT	CASKVNTGELFF
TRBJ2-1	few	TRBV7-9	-	TGTGCCAGCAGCTTAGGACGGGATTGGGAATTGGAGCAGTTCTTC	CASSLGRDWELEQFF